The 23 T cell receptor beta chains below all came from one sample that was sequenced in a study of T cells in Graves' hyperthyroidism and ophthalmopathy. It was RNA transcripts that yielded the amplified TCR beta CDR3 regions. A first-round RT-PCR of the TCR CDR3 used the HTBI primer set. From the multiplex PCR reads, TCRdb called clonotypes with MiXCR, one entry per CDR3 protein. Among a few hundred thousand distinct CDR3 sequences, 19% were seen once, and the ten largest hold around 3.4%. The specimen was blood. The receptors originated from a woman between 18 and 30 years old with Graves' hyperthyroidism.

The V and J genes are TRBV7-2 and TRBJ1-1; tentative D call: TRBD1 (5 bases). This CDR3 is built from 16 residues. CDR1 is SGHTA, CDR2 FQGNSA, per germline. Trimming stripped 2 bases from V and 4 bases from J, with 17 bases between. The CDR3 region is CASSLSYRPGSTEAFF. CDR3 DNA sequence: TGTGCCAGCAGCTTATCGTACAGGCCCGGGTCCACTGAAGCTTTCTTT.

This clonotype was counted ten times or more. The chain couples TRBV5-1 to TRBJ2-2, with TRBD2 identical over 10 bases. With 0 bases clipped from V and 3 bases from J, the junction kept 2 bases outside the gene matches. CDR3 length: 16 amino acids. The germline CDR1 and CDR2 sequences are SGHRS and YFSETQ. In nucleotides, the CDR3 is TGCGCCAGCAGCTTGGGGGGACTAGCGTACACCGGGGAGCTGTTTTTT. It specifies CASSLGGLAYTGELFF.

The chain joins TRBV7-3 to TRBJ1-3; D unclear. Germline V gene lookup returns CDR1 SGHTA and CDR2 FQGTGA. This CDR3 comprises 15 residues. Trimming took 5 bases from V and 1 from J, leaving 12 bases between them. CDR3 nucleotide sequence: TGTGCCAGCAGCCCCGCCGGAGGGTCTGGAAACACCATATATTTT. Its translation is CASSPAGGSGNTIYF.

The gene calls are TRBV12-3 or TRBV12-4 and TRBJ2-7; TRBD1 agrees at 9 bases. V lost 6 bases and J lost 0; bases outside the gene matches: 6. The CDR3 loop spans 15 amino acids. In DNA, the CDR3 is TGTGCCAGCAGCCAGGGACAGGGATTCTCCTACGAGCAGTACTTC. Encoded protein: CASSQGQGFSYEQYF.

This clonotype was observed at least ten times. The chain links TRBV2 to TRBJ2-5; 8 bases are a match to TRBD1. This CDR3 comprises 15 residues. Germline CDR1 reads SNHLY; CDR2 reads FYNNEI. The junction had 10 bases not matched to a gene; V was cut back by 6 bases and J by 4 bases. CDR3 protein: CASRYNGRGLETQYF. The CDR3 nucleotides are TGTGCCAGCAGGTACAATGGCAGGGGGCTAGAGACCCAGTACTTC.

This clonotype came up a few times. The V call is TRBV29-1, the J call TRBJ1-5; D is uncertain. The ends were cut back, 3 bases at V and 3 bases at J, with 15 bases in the middle. Germline assignment: CDR1 SQVTM and CDR2 ANQGSEA. This CDR3 region has 15 residues. CDR3 in DNA: TGCAGCGTTGAGGGGAGCTGGAGATCCAATCAGCCCCAGCATTTT. Translating it yields CSVEGSWRSNQPQHF.

This rearrangement joins TRBV9 to TRBJ2-2; 8 bases are shared with TRBD2. The CDR3 runs 17 residues. Unmatched junction bases numbered 10, after V lost 0 bases and J lost 6 bases. Germline V CDR1 and CDR2: SGDLS, YYNGEE. Here the CDR3 reads CASSVDYGGASAGELFF. The CDR3 nucleotides are TGTGCCAGCAGCGTAGACTACGGGGGGGCCTCCGCCGGGGAGCTGTTTTTT.

This clonotype was counted ten times or more. V is TRBV5-1 and J is TRBJ1-2; D gene uncertain. In germline, CDR1 is SGHRS, CDR2 YFSETQ. The CDR3 sequence is 14 residues long. Trimming took 2 bases from V and 4 from J, leaving 12 bases between them. This CDR3 reads CASSFERAPYGYTF. CDR3 in DNA: TGCGCCAGCAGCTTCGAACGGGCCCCCTATGGCTACACCTTC.

This clonotype was detected ten times or more. J is TRBJ2-5 and V is TRBV7-8, with D unclear. The CDR3 loop spans 14 amino acids. V was shortened by 2 bases and J by 1 base, with 8 bases between the two germline ends. CDR1 is SGHVS and CDR2 is FQNEAQ in the germline V gene. CDR3 nucleotide sequence: TGTGCCAGCAGCTTAAGTGAGGTCCAAGAGACCCAGTACTTC. Amino acid sequence: CASSLSEVQETQYF.

This clonotype occurred a few times. The chain couples TRBV4-2 to TRBJ1-1; TRBD1 might be the D (5 bases). The CDR3 is made up of 16 amino acids. Germline V gene sequence: CDR1 LGHNA, CDR2 YNFKEQ. V was pared by 3 bases and J by 4 bases, with 18 bases between. The CDR3 is CASSHPGQVGTTEAFF. CDR3 DNA: TGTGCCAGCAGCCACCCCGGGCAGGTTGGGACCACTGAAGCTTTCTTT.

This clonotype appeared many times. This chain uses TRBV28 with TRBJ1-2; D is perhaps TRBD1 (5 bases). This CDR3 is built from 13 residues. Deletions cut 5 bases from V and 11 bases from J, with 18 bases between. The germline CDR1 and CDR2 sequences are MDHEN and SYDVKM. The CDR3, as DNA: TGTGCCAGCAGTAGTCAGGGACGGAGTTTTTACACCTTC. Protein sequence: CASSSQGRSFYTF.

This clonotype appeared many times. The chain is built from TRBV12-3 or TRBV12-4 and TRBJ2-7; D perhaps matches TRBD1 (6 bases). V lost 1 base and J lost 0, with 13 bases in between. This CDR3 has 16 residues. The CDR3 bases are TGTGCCAGCAGTTTAGAGCGGACAGACAGCTCCTACGAGCAGTACTTC. Amino acids: CASSLERTDSSYEQYF.

This clonotype was recorded many times. For the CDR3, the DNA is TGTGCCAGCAGTGTTCGGTCGACGGACCTTCCTTTCTACGAGCAGTACTTC. Translated, it gives CASSVRSTDLPFYEQYF. The chain has TRBV6-1 and TRBJ2-7; no reliable D call. Germline-derived CDR1 and CDR2 are MNHNS and SASEGT. Between the trimmed V and J ends, which lost 4 bases and 3 bases, there was a span of 22 bases. The CDR3 consists of 17 residues.

This clonotype was counted at least ten times. This chain joins TRBV5-1 and TRBJ1-6; no clear D gene. The germline gives CDR1 SGHRS, CDR2 YFSETQ. This CDR3 contains 13 residues. V was cut by 4 bases and J by 12 bases, with 14 bases left in between. In DNA form, the CDR3 reads TGCGCCAGCAGCACCGGTAGGGTCGGACCCCTCCACTTT. This translates into CASSTGRVGPLHF.

This clonotype came up a few times. This chain uses TRBV11-1 with TRBJ2-7; D assignment may be TRBD1 or TRBD2 (6 bases each). Germline V gene data show CDR1 as SGHAT and CDR2 as FQDESV (reference sequence). V was trimmed by 6 bases and J by 9 bases, leaving 27 bases between them. The CDR3 runs 16 residues. CDR3 bases: TGTGCCAGCAGTCACCCGGGGGCCCAGGGTGCCAGGGGGCAGTACTTC. Translated, it gives CASSHPGAQGARGQYF.

The chain employs TRBV6-2 or TRBV6-3 and TRBJ1-2, with a possible D match to TRBD1 (6 bases). The ends were cut back, 0 bases at V and 5 bases at J, with 13 bases in the middle. The CDR3 spans 15 residues. Germline CDR1 reads MNHEY; CDR2 reads SVGEGT. CDR3 sequence: CASSYSPGTPYGYTF. CDR3 in DNA: TGTGCCAGCAGTTACTCGCCCGGGACACCTTATGGCTACACCTTC.

At least ten counts were recorded for this clonotype. The CDR3 nucleotides are TGCAGCGTTGAAATTATAGAGTACCAAGAGACCCAGTACTTC. This sequence encodes CSVEIIEYQETQYF. The chain couples TRBV29-1 to TRBJ2-5; D ambiguous. Looked up from germline, CDR1 is SQVTM and CDR2 is ANQGSEA. The CDR3 has 14 amino acids. Deletions cut 2 bases from V and 0 bases from J, with 10 bases between.

In this sample, this clonotype turned up once. The gene calls are TRBV19 and TRBJ1-2; D is perhaps TRBD1 (5 bases). The CDR3 is 14 amino acids. Trimming took off 4 bases at V and 4 bases at J, with 13 bases between the two ends. The germline CDR1 and CDR2 sequences are LNHDA and SQIVND (reference sequence). The CDR3 is CASSTQGLLYGYTF. CDR3 nucleotide sequence: TGTGCCAGTAGTACGCAGGGACTGCTCTATGGCTACACCTTC.

The table lists this clonotype with many counts. The chain combines TRBV30 with TRBJ1-1, with D tentatively TRBD1 (6 bases). The CDR3 has 14 amino acids. Germline CDR1 GTSNPN, CDR2 SVGIG (reference sequence). Trimming pared 3 bases from V and 0 bases from J, leaving 11 bases between. CDR3: CAWSDGTLNTEAFF. The CDR3 nucleotides read TGTGCCTGGAGCGATGGGACATTGAACACTGAAGCTTTCTTT.

This clonotype was detected a few times. The chain joins TRBV5-1 to TRBJ2-7; D is unclear. CDR1 is SGHRS, CDR2 YFSETQ, per germline. The length of the CDR3 is 13 residues. V was shortened by 2 bases and J by 7 bases, with 13 bases between the two germline ends. As DNA, the CDR3 is TGCGCCAGCAGCTTCAGGAACGGAAGGGAGCAGTACTTC. Its translation is CASSFRNGREQYF.

This clonotype was picked up a small number of times. The chain uses TRBV19 and TRBJ2-3; D unresolved. The CDR3 has 10 amino acids. V was pared by 9 bases and J by 4 bases, with 5 bases between. Germline lookup yields CDR1 LNHDA and CDR2 SQIVND (reference sequence). CDR3 in DNA: TGTGCCAGGGGTGCAGATACGCAGTATTTT. Protein sequence: CARGADTQYF.

This clonotype occurred a few times. V is TRBV6-1 and J is TRBJ1-1; no reliable D call. Germline CDR1 reads MNHNS; CDR2 reads SASEGT. CDR3 length: 14 amino acids. Trimming took off 6 bases at V and 0 bases at J, with 11 bases between the two ends. The CDR3: CASRKESMNTEAFF. DNA for the CDR3: TGTGCCAGCAGGAAGGAGTCAATGAACACTGAAGCTTTCTTT.

The sample holds many counts of this clonotype. The J gene is TRBJ2-5, the V gene TRBV12-3 or TRBV12-4; no firm D call. V gave up 7 bases and J gave up 2 bases, with 20 bases separating them. This CDR3 comprises 16 residues. CDR3: CASKPGLSTRQETQYF. CDR3 nucleotide sequence: TGTGCCAGCAAGCCGGGCCTTTCCACCCGGCAAGAGACCCAGTACTTC.